Listed here are 21 T cell receptor beta chains from one sample, sequenced in a study of Ad26.COV2.S vaccination and SARS-CoV-2 variants. Indicated treatment: 15 to 20 received Ad26.COV2.S at low or high dose, single or two shots; about 5 received placebo; per-sample allocation not given. Samples analyzed were those drawn on day 63 after the first vaccine or placebo injection. This table comes from immunoSEQ multiplex PCR, and its TCRdb copy is limited to in-frame clones, with some not included. The data show some 410,000 clones, roughly 90% seen once. The specimen was peripheral blood, collected in a trial of Ad26.COV2.S vaccine versus placebo. The receptors here all came from a person aged 18-60 years who received the Ad26.COV2.S COVID-19 vaccine or a placebo.

The chain has TRBV6-2 or TRBV6-3 and TRBJ1-1; D is unresolved. The CDR3 sequence is 13 residues long. V lost 4 bases, J lost 1 base, and 7 bases lay in between. The germline V gene encodes CDR1 MNHEY and CDR2 SVGEGT. The CDR3 region is CASSLAGNTEAFF. CDR3 nucleotide sequence: TGTGCCAGCAGTTTAGCAGGGAACACTGAAGCTTTCTTT.

This clone was seen a single time. The rearrangement links TRBV10-3 to TRBJ2-3, with 11 positions matching TRBD2. The CDR3 runs 14 residues. Germline V gene sequence: CDR1 ENHRY, CDR2 SYGVKD. J lost 0 bases, V lost 8 bases, and 1 base had no gene match. The CDR3 nucleotides read TGTGCCATCGGACTAGCGGGCAGCACAGATACGCAGTATTTT. This sequence encodes CAIGLAGSTDTQYF.

The J gene is TRBJ1-2, the V gene TRBV4-1, with 7 bases matching TRBD1. The V gene end was trimmed by 3 bases and the J gene end by 4 bases; junction bases not matched to a gene: 8. CDR3 size: 15 residues. Germline CDR1 is MGHRA and CDR2 is YSYEKL. The CDR3 sequence: CASSQGRQGFYGYTF. The CDR3 DNA is TGCGCCAGCAGCCAGGGGCGACAGGGATTCTATGGCTACACCTTC.

The V call is TRBV4-3, the J call TRBJ2-1, with TRBD1 identical over 7 bases. Per the germline V gene, CDR1 is LGHNA and CDR2 is YSLEER. Unmatched junction bases numbered 7, after V lost 4 bases and J lost 1 base. The CDR3 is made up of 16 amino acids. CDR3 sequence reads: CASSPRNRGSYNEQFF. Written as DNA, the CDR3 is TGCGCCAGCAGCCCCAGAAACAGGGGTTCCTACAATGAGCAGTTCTTC.

The chain carries TRBV6-2 or TRBV6-3 and TRBJ2-7; 8 positions agree with TRBD1. V gave up 1 base and J gave up 1 base; unmatched junction bases: 3. Germline CDR1 reads MNHEY; CDR2 reads SVGEGT. The CDR3 totals 15 residues. CDR3 amino acids: CASSYFRDRSYEQYF. Written as DNA, the CDR3 is TGTGCCAGCAGTTACTTTCGGGACAGGTCCTACGAGCAGTACTTC.

The rearrangement joins TRBV27 to TRBJ2-7; no clear D gene. In germline, CDR1 is MNHEY, CDR2 SMNVEV (reference sequence). The CDR3 is made up of 14 amino acids. V gave up 6 bases and J gave up 6 bases, with 18 bases separating them. CDR3 DNA: TGTGCCAGCAGCCGCCTCGAAGGGTTTGGCGAGCAGTACTTC. It translates to CASSRLEGFGEQYF.

V usage is TRBV27 and J usage is TRBJ2-1, with TRBD2 matching 14 bases. The CDR3 totals 14 residues. CDR1 is MNHEY and CDR2 is SMNVEV in the germline V gene (reference sequence). V shed 6 bases and J 8 bases; nucleotides not matched to a gene: 3. The CDR3 reads CASRGLAGVYEQFF. In nucleotides, the CDR3 is TGTGCCAGCAGGGGACTAGCGGGGGTTTATGAGCAGTTCTTC.

The CDR3, as DNA: TGTGCCAGCAGCTTGGGCACCGCGACGAATCAGCCCCAGCATTTT. It codes for CASSLGTATNQPQHF. This sequence joins TRBV5-8 and TRBJ1-5; D ambiguous. Trimming left V 0 bases short and J 4 bases short, with 11 bases between. The CDR3 is 15 amino acids. In germline, CDR1 is SGHTS, CDR2 YDEGEE.

V usage is TRBV4-3 and J usage is TRBJ1-6; 7 bases map to TRBD1. The germline V gene has CDR1 LGHNA and CDR2 YSLEER. The CDR3 loop spans 16 amino acids. V was pared by 0 bases and J by 9 bases, with 8 bases of the junction left unmatched. The CDR3 region is CASSQESRGLGSPLHF. The DNA for the CDR3 is TGCGCCAGCAGCCAAGAAAGTAGGGGGCTTGGTTCACCCCTCCACTTT.

The rearrangement joins TRBV5-4 to TRBJ2-5, with D maybe TRBD1 (6 bases). Germline-derived CDR1 and CDR2 are SGHNT and YYREEE (reference sequence). The V end was cut by 3 bases, the J end by 3 bases, with 15 bases between. The CDR3 runs to 15 residues. CDR3 bases: TGTGCCAGCAGCTGGGGGACAAATAACAAAGAGACCCAGTACTTC. This gives the protein CASSWGTNNKETQYF. Variable domain in full (rest from reference TRBV5-4 and TRBJ2-5): ETGVTQSPTHLIKTRGQQVTLRCSSQSGHNTVSWYQQALGQGPQFIFQYYREEENGRGNFPPRFSGLQFPNYSSELNVNALELDDSALYLCASSWGTNNKETQYFGPGTRLLVL.

The V gene is TRBV9, the J gene TRBJ1-1; D gene uncertain. CDR1 SGDLS and CDR2 YYNGEE come from the germline V gene. The CDR3 covers 12 residues. Deletions cut 4 bases from V and 1 base from J, with 5 bases between. The CDR3: CASSKGNTEAFF. In DNA form, the CDR3 reads TGTGCCAGCAGCAAGGGGAACACTGAAGCTTTCTTT. Full variable domain (remainder filled in from reference TRBV9 and TRBJ1-1): DSGVTQTPKHLITATGQRVTLRCSPRSGDLSVYWYQQSLDQGLQFLIQYYNGEERAKGNILERFSAQQFPDLHSELNLSSLELGDSALYFCASSKGNTEAFFGQGTRLTVV.

The rearrangement uses TRBV27 and TRBJ1-4; no clear D. The ends were cut back, 3 bases at V and 0 bases at J, with 26 bases in the middle. Per germline, CDR1 MNHEY and CDR2 SMNVEV (reference sequence). The CDR3 consists of 21 residues. The CDR3 DNA follows: TGTGCCAGCAGTTTTCGATCAATCCCGGACCTCAGGATTGCAACTAATGAAAAACTGTTTTTT. Translated: CASSFRSIPDLRIATNEKLFF.

The rearrangement uses TRBV6-4 and TRBJ2-3; D may be TRBD1 (6 bases). The CDR3 is 14 residues long. Germline CDR1 reads MRHNA; CDR2 reads SNTAGT. V lost 6 bases, J lost 8 bases, and 18 bases lay in between. CDR3 residues: CASSPGTWSGTQYF. DNA for the CDR3: TGTGCCAGCAGCCCCGGGACATGGAGTGGTACGCAGTATTTT.

The genes are TRBV6-6 and TRBJ2-5; D possibly corresponds to TRBD1 (6 bases). Germline CDR1 MNHNY, CDR2 SVGAGI (reference sequence). The V end was cut by 5 bases, the J end by 1 base, with 17 bases between. The CDR3 spans 16 residues. CDR3 DNA sequence: TGTGCCAGCAGTCACAGGGTAGTGGACGTCCAAGAGACCCAGTACTTC. This encodes CASSHRVVDVQETQYF.

The chain employs TRBV3-1 (or the pseudogene TRBV3-2) and TRBJ2-5, with TRBD2 identical over 10 bases. This CDR3 has 15 amino acids. Trimming took 0 bases from V and 7 from J; bases not matched to a gene: 5. Germline V gene data show CDR1 as LGHDT and CDR2 as YNNKEL (reference sequence). CDR3 DNA sequence: TGTGCCAGCAGCCAAGAGCAGCGGGGGGGCGGGACCCAGTACTTC. It translates to CASSQEQRGGGTQYF.

The chain carries TRBV19 and TRBJ2-4; TRBD2 matches at 7 bases. V lost 5 bases, J lost 0 bases, and 7 bases stayed unmatched. This CDR3 contains 16 residues. The germline V gene has CDR1 LNHDA and CDR2 SQIVND (reference sequence). CDR3 in DNA: TGTGCCAGTAGTCTAAGCGGGGAACTAGCCAAAAACATTCAGTACTTC. Its translation: CASSLSGELAKNIQYF.

This sequence joins TRBV15 and TRBJ2-6, with a weak D call TRBD2 (7 bases). The CDR3 has 17 amino acids. Per the germline V gene, CDR1 is LNHNV and CDR2 is YYDKDF (reference sequence). Deletions cut 3 bases from V and 2 bases from J, with 14 bases between. The CDR3 nucleotides are TGTGCCACCAGCAGGCCGTGGGGGGGCCCTGGGGCCAACGTCCTGACTTTC. It is translated as CATSRPWGGPGANVLTF.

J is TRBJ1-4 and V is TRBV10-2; D is unresolved. V was clipped by 3 bases and J by 8 bases, with 4 bases between them. Germline V gene data show CDR1 as WSHSY and CDR2 as SAAADI. The CDR3 is 11 residues long. The CDR3 DNA reads as TGCGCCAGCAGTGAAAAGGAAAAACTGTTTTTT. As protein: CASSEKEKLFF.

The chain carries TRBV12-3 or TRBV12-4 and TRBJ2-1; TRBD1 might be the D (6 bases). V was clipped by 7 bases and J by 4 bases, with 11 bases between them. This CDR3 is 13 amino acids long. The CDR3 region is CASNIGQYNEQFF. The DNA for the CDR3 is TGTGCCAGCAATATAGGACAGTACAATGAGCAGTTCTTC.

The chain employs TRBV11-2 and TRBJ2-7; D gene unclear. The CDR3 has 14 amino acids. Germline CDR1 and CDR2: SGHAT and FQNNGV. V was clipped by 5 bases and J by 0 bases, with 11 bases between them. The DNA of the CDR3 is TGTGCCAGCAGCCGACTCCCGGGCTCCTACGAGCAGTACTTC. It is translated as CASSRLPGSYEQYF.

To note about this clone: The same CDR3 can be traced to other DNA sequences in this sample. The rearrangement joins TRBV4-3 to TRBJ1-4; 10 bases are shared with TRBD1. Trimming cost V 1 base and J 6 bases; bases outside gene matches: 2. The CDR3 covers 15 residues. Germline V gene data show CDR1 as LGHNA and CDR2 as YSLEER. CDR3 loop: CASSQGGTGDEKLFF. The CDR3 DNA reads as TGCGCCAGCAGCCAAGGGGGGACAGGGGATGAAAAACTGTTTTTT.